This is a list of T cell receptor beta chains from one sample in a study of CD8+ T cells in alopecia areata. Assay used: immunoSEQ multiplex PCR; TCRdb lists only in-frame clones, some missing. The sample has about 150,000 clones, approximately 87% seen once. Sequenced here: CD8+ T cells sorted from blood, sampled at week 0. These receptors originate from a human donor with alopecia areata. CDR3s include the opening cysteine and the closing phenylalanine or tryptophan. The order of the fields is clone size, D gene, J gene, V gene, CDR3 protein, CDR3 DNA. A D gene is named only where the DNA matches it firmly. Size is stated for part of the rows, as once, few or many counts, or as a class when the clone is expanded.

NA | NA | TRBJ2-1 | TRBV10-2 | CASSEPTDRAEDNEQFF | TGCGCCAGCAGTGAGCCAACGGACAGAGCGGAGGACAATGAGCAGTTCTTC
NA | NA | TRBJ2-7 | TRBV4-1 | CASSPDPGLDYEQYF | TGCGCCAGCAGCCCAGACCCAGGGTTAGACTACGAGCAGTACTTC
NA | NA | TRBJ2-2 | TRBV5-1 | CASTEGAVATGELFF | TGCGCCAGCACCGAAGGAGCGGTCGCCACCGGGGAGCTGTTTTTT
NA | NA | TRBJ1-4 | TRBV5-4 | CASSSPESGNEKLFF | TGTGCCAGCAGCTCCCCCGAGTCGGGTAATGAAAAACTGTTTTTT
NA | TRBD2 | TRBJ2-1 | TRBV2 | CASKVAGGYNEQFF | TGTGCCAGCAAGGTAGCGGGAGGCTACAATGAGCAGTTCTTC
NA | NA | TRBJ2-2 | TRBV5-4 | CASSLGVRELFF | TGTGCCAGCAGCTTAGGTGTCCGGGAGCTGTTTTTT
NA | TRBD2 | TRBJ2-2 | TRBV4-1 | CASSQVAGGPPGELFF | TGCGCCAGCAGCCAAGTTGCGGGAGGGCCCCCCGGGGAGCTGTTTTTT
NA | NA | TRBJ2-7 | TRBV29-1 | CSVEGGTNNYEQYF | TGCAGCGTTGAGGGAGGGACAAACAACTACGAGCAGTACTTC
NA | NA | TRBJ2-7 | TRBV27 | CASSLGLYYEQYF | TGTGCCAGCAGTTTAGGGCTCTACTACGAGCAGTACTTC
NA | TRBD2 | TRBJ2-1 | TRBV10-3 | CAIRTASGAYNEQFF | TGTGCCATCAGGACCGCTAGCGGCGCCTACAATGAGCAGTTCTTC
NA | NA | TRBJ2-7 | TRBV2 | CASSDPYGGAYEQYF | TGTGCCAGCAGTGACCCCTATGGGGGGGCTTACGAGCAGTACTTC
NA | TRBD1 | TRBJ1-2 | TRBV29-1 | CSDDRVQPYGYTF | TGCAGCGACGACAGGGTACAACCCTATGGCTACACCTTC
NA | NA | TRBJ2-1 | TRBV13 | CASSPSGRSYNEQFF | TGTGCCAGCAGCCCTAGTGGGCGTTCCTACAATGAGCAGTTCTTC
NA | TRBD1 | TRBJ2-3 | TRBV27 | CASKGTGGDTQYF | TGTGCCAGCAAAGGAACAGGGGGGGATACGCAGTATTTT
once | NA | TRBJ1-6 | TRBV5-1 | CASSSDGGSALHF | TGCGCCAGCAGCTCGGACGGGGGCTCAGCCCTCCACTTT
NA | TRBD2 | TRBJ2-1 | TRBV29-1 | CSVLGLAGLISSYNEQFF | TGCAGCGTCCTCGGACTAGCGGGGTTAATTAGCTCCTACAATGAGCAGTTCTTC
once | TRBD2 | TRBJ2-1 | TRBV29-1 | CSVFTLAGGLEQFF | TGCAGCGTTTTTACGCTAGCGGGCGGGCTAGAGCAGTTCTTC
few | TRBD1 | TRBJ2-5 | TRBV10-2 | CASSEEGAGETQYF | TGCGCCAGCAGTGAGGAGGGGGCGGGCGAGACCCAGTACTTC
once | NA | TRBJ2-7 | TRBV2 | CASREALWDPLAEQYF | TGTGCCAGCAGGGAAGCGCTTTGGGACCCCCTTGCCGAGCAGTACTTC
NA | NA | TRBJ2-1 | TRBV19 | CASSPTRAGGVLHEQFF | TGTGCCAGTAGTCCGACTAGGGCAGGGGGGGTTTTGCATGAGCAGTTCTTC
NA | NA | TRBJ2-3 | TRBV11-1 | CASSRGTDTQYF | TGTGCCAGCAGCCGAGGCACAGATACGCAGTATTTT
NA | NA | TRBJ2-3 | TRBV28 | CASSLGQGGQDTQYF | TGTGCCAGCAGTTTAGGGCAGGGGGGACAAGATACGCAGTATTTT
NA | NA | TRBJ1-2 | TRBV7-6 | CASSLGPGPNYGYTF | TGTGCCAGCAGCTTAGGTCCAGGGCCTAACTATGGCTACACCTTC
NA | NA | TRBJ2-3 | TRBV19 | CASSLTGGASDTQYF | TGTGCCAGTAGTCTTACAGGGGGGGCTTCAGATACGCAGTATTTT
NA | NA | TRBJ1-2 | TRBV6-1 | CASSTTQVDYGYTF | TGTGCCAGCAGTACCACCCAGGTTGACTATGGCTACACCTTC
NA | NA | TRBJ2-5 | TRBV11-2 | CASSLGFTAQETQYF | TGTGCCAGCAGCTTAGGTTTCACAGCTCAAGAGACCCAGTACTTC
NA | TRBD1 | TRBJ2-7 | TRBV29-1 | CSVVGRTGGAYEQYF | TGCAGCGTTGTTGGCAGGACAGGGGGTGCCTACGAGCAGTACTTC
NA | TRBD2 | TRBJ2-7 | TRBV4-2 | CASSQELAGISIHEQYF | TGTGCCAGCAGCCAAGAGCTAGCGGGGATTTCGATCCACGAGCAGTACTTC